One and the same sample provided the 20 T cell receptor beta chains below, sequenced in a study of blood T cell repertoires in COVID-19. Clones were sequenced by immunoSEQ multiplex PCR, and TCRdb holds only the in-frame ones, with some missing. The sample carries over 250,000 clones, 86% recorded once. Sequencing was performed on peripheral blood. The receptor set was obtained from a man aged 35 to 55 who had recovered from COVID-19.

The V and J genes are TRBV10-3 and TRBJ2-3; TRBD1 matches at 9 bases. CDR1 and CDR2 from the germline V gene are ENHRY and SYGVKD. Trimming cost V 6 bases and J 1 base; bases outside gene matches: 32. This CDR3 has 24 amino acids. CDR3: CAIRTYLPGQGNSGVPPGTDTQYF. The CDR3 nucleotides read TGTGCCATCAGAACCTACCTTCCGGGACAGGGAAATAGTGGGGTACCTCCGGGCACAGATACGCAGTATTTT.

This clone was picked up one time. The chain is built from TRBV7-2 and TRBJ2-1; possibly TRBD1 for D (6 bases). With 7 bases removed from V and 0 bases from J, the gap between germline ends came to 13 bases. The CDR3 has 15 residues. From germline, CDR1 is SGHTA and CDR2 FQGNSA. As DNA, the CDR3 is TGTGCCAGCACCGCAACAGGGAGCTCCTACAATGAGCAGTTCTTC. Its translation: CASTATGSSYNEQFF.

The chain combines TRBV10-2 with TRBJ2-4; 7 nucleotides line up with TRBD1. Trimming cost V 5 bases and J 2 bases; bases outside gene matches: 3. Germline V lookup: CDR1 WSHSY, CDR2 SAAADI. There are 14 residues in the CDR3. CDR3 nucleotide sequence: TGCGCCAGCAGTCAGGGGGTAACCAAAAACATTCAGTACTTC. Translation gives CASSQGVTKNIQYF.

This chain's CDR3 is CASSLATGTQPQHF. In DNA, the CDR3 is TGTGCCAGCAGTCTCGCGACAGGGACTCAGCCCCAGCATTTT. J is TRBJ1-5 and V is TRBV27, with 7 bases that match TRBD1. Germline V gene data show CDR1 as MNHEY and CDR2 as SMNVEV (reference sequence). The CDR3 is made up of 14 amino acids. Germline trimming cut 5 bases from V and 6 bases from J; bases unmatched to any gene: 7.

V usage is TRBV27 and J usage is TRBJ1-2; 7 positions match TRBD1. The length of the CDR3 is 14 residues. V was pared by 1 base and J by 4 bases, with 3 bases of the junction left unmatched. Germline V gene lookup returns CDR1 MNHEY and CDR2 SMNVEV (reference sequence). This chain's CDR3 is CASSLLGGFYGYTF. CDR3 DNA: TGTGCCAGCAGTTTATTAGGGGGCTTCTATGGCTACACCTTC.

This sequence joins TRBV27 and TRBJ1-2; D gene uncertain. V lost 4 bases and J lost 6, with 15 bases in between. CDR3 length: 14 residues. Looked up from germline, CDR1 is MNHEY and CDR2 is SMNVEV (reference sequence). The CDR3 sequence is CASSSRTPGNGYTF. The DNA of the CDR3 is TGTGCCAGCAGTTCGCGGACCCCGGGGAATGGCTACACCTTC.

This sequence joins TRBV10-2 and TRBJ1-2; 11 nucleotides agree with TRBD1. This CDR3 spans 14 amino acids. From germline, CDR1 is WSHSY and CDR2 SAAADI. V was pared by 8 bases and J by 2 bases, with 4 bases of the junction left unmatched. The CDR3 region has the DNA TGCGCCAGCGCTGGGACAGGGGGAAACTATGGCTACACCTTC. Its translation: CASAGTGGNYGYTF.

The rearrangement joins TRBV6-2 or TRBV6-3 to TRBJ2-2, with 7 bases lining up with TRBD1. Germline CDR1 reads MNHEY; CDR2 reads SVGEGT. Germline trimming cut 4 bases from V and 9 bases from J; bases unmatched to any gene: 11. The CDR3 is 15 amino acids. CDR3 DNA sequence: TGTGCCAGCAGTTGGACAGGTGCCCCGGCCCGGGAGCTGTTTTTT. This sequence encodes CASSWTGAPARELFF.

The J gene is TRBJ1-6, the V gene TRBV6-5; no definite D call. Trimming left V 0 bases short and J 13 bases short, with 7 bases between. Germline assignment: CDR1 MNHEY and CDR2 SVGAGI. CDR3 size: 12 residues. The CDR3 nucleotides read TGTGCCAGCAGTTACTCATCTCGGCCCCTCCACTTT. Amino acid sequence: CASSYSSRPLHF.

The chain employs TRBV7-2 and TRBJ2-1; 8 bases are a match to TRBD2. The CDR3 totals 13 residues. Per germline, CDR1 SGHTA and CDR2 FQGNSA. CDR3 in amino acids: CPRGAGDVNEQFF. The CDR3 DNA reads TGTCCGCGGGGAGCGGGGGACGTAAATGAGCAGTTCTTC.

The V call is TRBV12-3 or TRBV12-4, the J call TRBJ1-1; D possibly corresponds to TRBD1 (5 bases). V gave up 5 bases and J gave up 9 bases, with 10 bases separating them. This CDR3 spans 11 amino acids. For the CDR3, the DNA is TGTGCCAGCAGTCAGACAGCGAAAGCTTTCTTT. Protein: CASSQTAKAFF.

The J gene is TRBJ2-1, the V gene TRBV15; TRBD1 aligns across 7 bases. Germline-derived CDR1 and CDR2 are LNHNV and YYDKDF (reference sequence). This CDR3 has 14 residues. V lost 2 bases, J lost 7 bases, and 5 bases stayed unmatched. The CDR3 reads CATSRLNRGNEQFF. CDR3 in DNA: TGTGCCACCAGCAGACTTAACAGGGGAAATGAGCAGTTCTTC.

The chain uses TRBV19 and TRBJ2-5; 8 bases agree with TRBD2. Germline V CDR1 and CDR2: LNHDA, SQIVND (reference sequence). The V gene end was trimmed by 2 bases and the J gene end by 2 bases; junction bases not matched to a gene: 16. This CDR3 has 19 residues. CDR3 residues: CASSIKGLVRGLGQETQYF. The CDR3 coding sequence is TGTGCCAGTAGTATAAAGGGACTAGTCCGGGGGTTAGGACAAGAGACCCAGTACTTC.

The rearrangement joins TRBV4-1 to TRBJ2-1; 7 positions agree with TRBD2. CDR3 length: 14 residues. CDR1 is MGHRA and CDR2 is YSYEKL in the germline V gene. V trimming: 3 bases; J trimming: 9 bases; junction bases outside the gene matches: 8. The CDR3 DNA follows: TGCGCCAGCAGCCAGGATCCGGGGGGAAGTGAGCAGTTCTTC. Translated, it gives CASSQDPGGSEQFF.

The chain recombines TRBV6-2 or TRBV6-3 with TRBJ2-1, with 10 bases aligning to TRBD2. With 4 bases clipped from V and 5 bases from J, the junction kept 5 bases outside the gene matches. The CDR3 has 15 residues. Germline V gene data show CDR1 as MNHEY and CDR2 as SVGEGT. The CDR3 region is CASSLNGLADNEQFF. In DNA, the CDR3 is TGTGCCAGCAGTTTGAATGGACTAGCGGACAATGAGCAGTTCTTC.

This chain connects TRBV10-3 to TRBJ2-5, with 11 bases matching TRBD2. The V gene's germline CDR1 is ENHRY and CDR2 SYGVKD. The V gene end was trimmed by 9 bases and the J gene end by 4 bases; junction bases not matched to a gene: 4. The CDR3 consists of 13 residues. The CDR3 is CAMGTSGGETQYF. The CDR3 nucleotides are TGTGCCATGGGGACTAGCGGAGGAGAGACCCAGTACTTC.

The V call is TRBV7-3, the J call TRBJ2-7; D call uncertain. Germline V gives CDR1 SGHTA, CDR2 FQGTGA. Between the trimmed V and J ends, which lost 3 bases and 9 bases, there was a span of 3 bases. There are 9 residues in the CDR3. CDR3 DNA: TGTGCCAGCAGCTTCGGGCAGTACTTC. This gives the protein CASSFGQYF. The variable domain in full, completed from reference TRBV7-3 and TRBJ2-7, reads GAGVSQTPSNKVTEKGKYVELRCDPISGHTALYWYRQSLGQGPEFLIYFQGTGAADDSGLPNDRFFAVRPEGSVSTLKIQRTERGDSAVYLCASSFGQYFGPGTRLTVT.

This clone occurred once. The rearrangement uses TRBV13 and TRBJ2-3, with D unresolved. Germline CDR1 is PRHDT and CDR2 is FYEKMQ (reference sequence). Trimming took off 0 bases at V and 4 bases at J, with 8 bases between the two ends. The CDR3 is 14 amino acids. CDR3 loop: CASSLGVSPDTQYF. The CDR3 nucleotides are TGTGCCAGCAGCTTAGGTGTTAGCCCAGATACGCAGTATTTT.

There are a few counts of this clone. V gene TRBV5-4 combines with J gene TRBJ2-2, with 7 positions matching TRBD2. Germline V gene lookup returns CDR1 SGHNT and CDR2 YYREEE (reference sequence). Trimming took 5 bases from V and 3 from J; bases not matched to a gene: 7. This CDR3 is built from 15 residues. The CDR3 here is CASRPGLLDTGELFF. Written as DNA, the CDR3 is TGTGCCAGCAGGCCGGGACTACTTGACACCGGGGAGCTGTTTTTT. Together with reference TRBV5-4 and TRBJ2-2, the CDR3 gives the full variable domain: ETGVTQSPTHLIKTRGQQVTLRCSSQSGHNTVSWYQQALGQGPQFIFQYYREEENGRGNFPPRFSGLQFPNYSSELNVNALELDDSALYLCASRPGLLDTGELFFGEGSRLTVL.

This chain links TRBV4-2 with TRBJ2-7, with a possible D match to TRBD1 (5 bases). Germline V gives CDR1 LGHNA, CDR2 YNFKEQ. V was pared by 4 bases and J by 4 bases, with 11 bases between. The CDR3 sequence is 13 residues long. The CDR3 is CASSPGHKYEQYF. The CDR3 region has the DNA TGTGCCAGCAGCCCCGGACACAAATACGAGCAGTACTTC.